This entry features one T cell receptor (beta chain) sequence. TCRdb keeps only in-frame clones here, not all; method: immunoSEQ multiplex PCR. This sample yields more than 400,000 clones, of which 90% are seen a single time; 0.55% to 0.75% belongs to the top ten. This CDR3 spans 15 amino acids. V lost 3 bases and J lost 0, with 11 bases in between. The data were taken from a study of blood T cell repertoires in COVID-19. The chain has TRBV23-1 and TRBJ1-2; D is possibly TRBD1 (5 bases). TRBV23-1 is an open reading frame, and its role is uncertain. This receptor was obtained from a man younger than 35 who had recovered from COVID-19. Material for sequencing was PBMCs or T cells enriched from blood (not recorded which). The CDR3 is CASSHPRGANYGYTF. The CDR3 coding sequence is TGCGCCAGCAGTCATCCCCGGGGGGCTAACTATGGCTACACCTTC.